The 12 T cell receptor beta chains listed next were all sequenced from one sample in a study of control samples from healthy donors and cancer patients. Sequenced by immunoSEQ multiplex PCR; TCRdb stores in-frame clones only, minus some. Among approximately 170,000 clones listed, 80% to 95% were seen once. Sequencing input: blood. Receptor source: a woman aged 55-70 years in good health.

This clone has just one count. An end of the junction differs from the germline gene, which may be a read error. Within the sample, other DNA sequences also encode this same CDR3. This chain links TRBV3-1 (or the pseudogene TRBV3-2) with TRBJ1-2; TRBD1 might be the D (6 bases). Per the germline V gene, CDR1 is LGHDT and CDR2 is YNNKEL (reference sequence). This CDR3 has 15 residues. The CDR3 DNA reads TGCGCCAGCAGCCCCGGGGGGGCGAGGGGCTATGGCTACACCTTC. It specifies CASSPGGARGYGYTF.

On this clone itself: Other DNA sequences in the sample encode the same CDR3. V gene TRBV5-1 combines with J gene TRBJ1-3, with D unclear. V was trimmed by 0 bases and J by 0 bases, leaving 4 bases between them. Germline V gene sequence: CDR1 SGHRS, CDR2 YFSETQ. This CDR3 has 14 residues. The CDR3 bases are TGCGCCAGCAGCTTGGGCATCTCTGGAAACACCATATATTTT. Its translation: CASSLGISGNTIYF.

The rearrangement joins TRBV6-1 to TRBJ1-2, with 10 bases fitting TRBD1. The germline CDR1 and CDR2 sequences are MNHNS and SASEGT. This CDR3 is built from 17 residues. The V and J ends lost 1 base and 4 bases, in that order; junction bases with no gene match: 9. CDR3 loop: CASSEVGATGGVYGYTF. The CDR3 nucleotides are TGTGCCAGCAGTGAAGTCGGGGCGACAGGGGGCGTCTATGGCTACACCTTC.

The rearrangement uses TRBV5-1 and TRBJ2-3, with no clear D. Germline lookup yields CDR1 SGHRS and CDR2 YFSETQ. The CDR3 spans 16 residues. V dropped 0 bases and J dropped 3 bases, with 14 bases sitting between them. As DNA, the CDR3 is TGCGCCAGCAGCTTGGGGGGTAGCTTGCTTACAGATACGCAGTATTTT. Amino acid sequence: CASSLGGSLLTDTQYF.

The chain employs TRBV27 and TRBJ1-5; D might be TRBD1 (5 bases). Per the germline V gene, CDR1 is MNHEY and CDR2 is SMNVEV (reference sequence). The CDR3 totals 15 residues. V dropped 4 bases and J dropped 2 bases, with 12 bases sitting between them. CDR3 sequence (DNA): TGTGCCAGCAGTTATCAGGGAATTGGCAATCAGCCCCAGCATTTT. It codes for CASSYQGIGNQPQHF.

This clone was counted once. The rearrangement joins TRBV19 to TRBJ1-5; no definite D call. The CDR3 extends over 13 amino acids. Germline V lookup: CDR1 LNHDA, CDR2 SQIVND (reference sequence). V was trimmed by 3 bases and J by 5 bases, leaving 8 bases between them. CDR3 sequence reads: CASSIQDHQPQHF. The CDR3 DNA reads TGTGCCAGTAGTATTCAGGATCATCAGCCCCAGCATTTT.

V gene TRBV7-9 combines with J gene TRBJ1-5, with D unclear. The CDR3 runs 17 residues. The V end lost 0 bases, the J end lost 5 bases, and 17 bases lay between the germline ends. Per the germline V gene, CDR1 is SEHNR and CDR2 is FQNEAQ (reference sequence). CDR3 DNA sequence: TGTGCCAGCAGCTTAGCTGCCGGACGAAGTACGTATCAGCCCCAGCATTTT. Translation: CASSLAAGRSTYQPQHF.

The V gene is TRBV28, the J gene TRBJ1-5, with TRBD1 matching 11 bases. The germline V gene has CDR1 MDHEN and CDR2 SYDVKM. The CDR3 has 14 residues. Losses at the gene ends were 4 bases for V and 7 bases for J; bases not matched to a gene: 3. CDR3: CASSSRTGGQPQHF. DNA of the CDR3: TGTGCCAGCAGTTCCCGGACAGGGGGCCAGCCCCAGCATTTT.

The gene calls are TRBV7-3 and TRBJ2-7, with TRBD1 identical over 7 bases. This CDR3 has 14 residues. CDR1 and CDR2 (germline): SGHTA, FQGTGA. The ends lost 4 bases at V and 3 bases at J; junction bases unmatched: 6. As DNA, the CDR3 is TGTGCCAGCAGCTCTTCAGGGGGTATCTACGAGCAGTACTTC. This codes for CASSSSGGIYEQYF.

The rearrangement links TRBV19 to TRBJ1-1; possibly TRBD1 for D (6 bases). Germline loops: CDR1 LNHDA, CDR2 SQIVND (reference sequence). V lost 7 bases and J 1 base, leaving 19 bases between the germline ends. There are 16 residues in the CDR3. In nucleotides, the CDR3 is TGTGCCAGTACCCAAGGGGGAGGGGGGAAGAACACTGAAGCTTTCTTT. Amino acid sequence: CASTQGGGGKNTEAFF.

This sequence joins TRBV6-5 and TRBJ1-2; unclear D gene. The V and J ends lost 2 bases and 4 bases respectively, with 11 bases between them. The length of the CDR3 is 14 residues. Germline assignment: CDR1 MNHEY and CDR2 SVGAGI. Written as DNA, the CDR3 is TGTGCCAGCAGTTACGCGGCGGGCATCTATGGCTACACCTTC. It specifies CASSYAAGIYGYTF.

V gene TRBV6-1 combines with J gene TRBJ1-1; the D is unclear. V lost 2 bases to trimming and J lost 11 bases, with 12 bases between them. In germline, CDR1 is MNHNS, CDR2 SASEGT. The CDR3 has 12 residues. The CDR3 loop reads CASSEYTQRAFF. CDR3 DNA: TGTGCCAGCAGTGAATATACACAAAGGGCTTTCTTT.